This T cell receptor (beta chain) was captured by sequencing in a study of CD8 T cells in ankylosing spondylitis. This clonotype was observed many times. Its antigen is still unknown. V was trimmed by 5 bases and J by 4 bases, leaving 17 bases between them. In germline, CDR1 is MGHDK, CDR2 SYGVNS. This CDR3 spans 15 amino acids. Study-wide results and limits: What appeared characteristic of ankylosing spondylitis blood was a TCR beta motif of fewer than ten highly homologous variants.

A quantitative 5'-RACE method, one with molecular barcodes, was used to make TCR beta libraries. One entry per CDR3 protein results from TCRdb running MiXCR on the 5' RACE reads. Of about 220,000 distinct CDR3 sequences in the sample, about 7.3% are singletons; the top ten hold 14%. The chain employs TRBV25-1 and TRBJ1-1, with D possibly matching TRBD1 (5 bases). The clonotype comes from a male donor with ankylosing spondylitis. Sequencing was performed on blood, either unsorted or a sorted T cell fraction (not recorded which). CDR3 protein: CASSTINRGSTEAFF. In DNA form, the CDR3 reads TGTGCCAGCAGTACAATCAATCGGGGGAGCACTGAAGCTTTCTTT.